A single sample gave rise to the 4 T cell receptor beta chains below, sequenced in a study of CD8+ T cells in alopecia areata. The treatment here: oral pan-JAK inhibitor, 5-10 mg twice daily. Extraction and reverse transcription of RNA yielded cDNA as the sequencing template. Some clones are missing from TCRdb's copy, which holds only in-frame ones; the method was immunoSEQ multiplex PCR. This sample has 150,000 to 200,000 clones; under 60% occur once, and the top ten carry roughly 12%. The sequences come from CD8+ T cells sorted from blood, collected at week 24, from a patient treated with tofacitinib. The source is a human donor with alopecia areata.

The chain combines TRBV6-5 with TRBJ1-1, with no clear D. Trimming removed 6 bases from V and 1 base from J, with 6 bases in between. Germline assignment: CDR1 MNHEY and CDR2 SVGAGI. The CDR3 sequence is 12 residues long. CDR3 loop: CASRTANTEAFF. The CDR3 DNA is TGTGCCAGCAGAACAGCGAACACTGAAGCTTTCTTT.

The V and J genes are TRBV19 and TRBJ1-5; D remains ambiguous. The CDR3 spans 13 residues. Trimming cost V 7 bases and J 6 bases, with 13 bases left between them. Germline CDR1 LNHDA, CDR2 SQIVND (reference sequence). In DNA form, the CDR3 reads TGTGCCAGTATCCCCTTTCCGGGTCAGCCCCAGCATTTT. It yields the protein CASIPFPGQPQHF.

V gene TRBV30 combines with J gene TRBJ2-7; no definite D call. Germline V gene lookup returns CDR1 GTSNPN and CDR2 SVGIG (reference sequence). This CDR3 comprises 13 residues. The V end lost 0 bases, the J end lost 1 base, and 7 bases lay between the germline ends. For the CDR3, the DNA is TGTGCCTGGAGTGTGTCAGCGTCCTACGAGCAGTACTTC. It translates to CAWSVSASYEQYF. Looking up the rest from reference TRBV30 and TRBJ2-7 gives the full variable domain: SQTIHQWPATLVQPVGSPLSLECTVEGTSNPNLYWYRQAAGRGLQLLFYSVGIGQISSEVPQNLSASRPQDRQFILSSKKLLLSDSGFYLCAWSVSASYEQYFGPGTRLTVT.

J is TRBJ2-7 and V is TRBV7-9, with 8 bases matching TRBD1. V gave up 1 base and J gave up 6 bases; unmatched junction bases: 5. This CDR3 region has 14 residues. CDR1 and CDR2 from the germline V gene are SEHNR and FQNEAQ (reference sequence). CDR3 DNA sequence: TGTGCCAGCAGCTTAGAGGACAGGGAACGCGAGCAGTACTTC. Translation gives CASSLEDREREQYF.